The entry that follows covers one TCR beta chain sequence. What this receptor recognizes is not known. No much larger clone exists at a distance of one base, and base qualities are not known. The method was the immunoSEQ multiplex PCR assay. For most patients, genomic DNA was isolated with the Qiagen DNeasy Blood and Tissue Kit and sent frozen to Adaptive Biotechnologies for TCR sequencing. For most patients, genomic DNA was subjected to high-throughput TCR-beta CDR3 sequencing by Adaptive Biotechnologies. In the original analysis: TCR sequencing data for around 20 patients were retrieved from Adaptive's ImmunoSEQ software; a few other patients were processed with MiXCR and VDJtools. To correct CD4 versus CD8 sorting errors, any sequence found in both subsets at a frequency ratio below 5:1 was removed. CDR3 nucleotide sequences shared by donor and recipient were removed because the origin of these sequences could not be assigned. At least 2-fold expansion over unstimulated cells and a minimum CFSE-low frequency of 0.002% (template counts) or 0.001% (read counts) were required for clones to be classified as alloreactive. Clones detected in sequenced pre-transplant spleen, lymph node, or MLR CFSE-low populations of the donor or recipient were defined as mappable. Cumulative frequency of alloreactive clones was calculated as a percentage of all sequences weighted by copy number. TCRdb took over this immuneACCESS table, retaining in-frame rearrangements with V and J assigned. Such tables are incomplete; in checked studies, under half of the missing clones stem from an unresolved V gene, and the remainder is unexplained. V, J and clone size are taken as reported in that table, and D and trimming were inferred from the DNA itself. The sample table lists just over 70,000 clones, nearly 85% of them with a count of one. The ten largest clones capture 0.39% of the sample.

The record originates from a study of graft-versus-host responses after intestinal transplantation (dated by TCRdb to the early 2020s). In the study overall: The transplants that recipients got were multivisceral, liver-intestinal, or isolated intestinal. A peak of at least 4% donor T cells among recipient peripheral blood mononuclear cells was the definition used for donor T cell macrochimerism. Instead of going to the commercial service, samples from a few later patients were sequenced in-house on an Illumina MiSeq and processed with MiXCR. The cohort enrolled 20 to 25 intestinal transplant recipients, one of whom was a retransplant, and a few patients without pretransplant specimens were excluded. Every recipient was given anti-thymocyte globulin induction, then maintenance tacrolimus and steroids for roughly 3 years. Alloreactive clones were identified by sequencing pre-transplant mixed lymphocyte reaction products and comparing them with unstimulated pre-transplant donor and recipient T cells. Graft-versus-host and host-versus-graft alloreactive T cell clones were tracked in the graft, circulation and bone marrow after intestinal transplantation using bulk TCR-beta CDR3 sequencing. Results and caveats for the whole study, not just this receptor: In patients with donor T cell macrochimerism, the allografts had high GvH to HvG T cell clonal ratios. GvH clones were detected in recipient bone marrow, and some of these GvH clones were observed earlier in ileal mucosa or blood, consistent with an intestinal mucosal origin. Conclusions were limited by the relatively low number and heterogeneity of intestinal transplant patients. Early after transplant, peak levels of circulating GvH clones were associated with declines in HvG clones.

What this sample's time point label stands for: cells obtained before transplantation from donor or recipient. CD3+CD4+ and CD3+CD8+ populations were FACS-sorted from unstimulated pre-transplant donor and recipient cells taken from spleen or lymph nodes. The material sequenced was unstimulated CD4+ T cells sorted from spleen or lymph node cells, taken before transplant. This receptor was obtained from a human donor who was the organ donor for an intestinal transplant.

The DNA is TGTGCCAGCTCACCAACAGCAACAGGGGGTTCTTACGAGCAGTACGTC. Translated, it reads CASSPTATGGSYEQYV. The chain uses TRBV18 and TRBJ2-7; TRBD1 agrees with 8 junctional bases. The CDR3, cysteine through valine, is 16 amino acids long. CDR3 DNA is the only sequence kept; it has 48 bases, read in frame from the first base. Reading the germline V gene gives CDR1 KGHSH and CDR2 LQKENI. Ends trimmed: V by 2 bases, J by 4 bases; bases unmatched to a gene: 10.